This T cell receptor (beta chain) was sequenced in a study of shared clonotypes between healthy human individuals. Profiled with immunoSEQ multiplex PCR; TCRdb holds only in-frame clones, not every one. In the table there are about 2.4 million clones, over 85% of which are singletons. V lost 6 bases, J lost 0 bases, and 11 bases lay in between. Germline V lookup: CDR1 MNHNS, CDR2 SASEGT. The CDR3 totals 15 residues. The rearrangement joins TRBV6-1 to TRBJ2-2; D tentatively reads TRBD1 or TRBD2 (5 bases each). Sequencing used naive CD4+ T cells from PBMCs. Documented subset: CD45RA+ positively selected. This receptor was identified in a man between 18 and 35 years old in good health. Some clones in this sample may be carry-over from other donors' samples. CDR3 amino acids: CASRRGTANTGELFF. CDR3 nucleotide sequence: TGTGCCAGCAGACGAGGGACCGCGAACACCGGGGAGCTGTTTTTT.